A selection of T cell receptor beta chains follows, all from one sample in a study of OX40 agonist ivuxolimab in advanced cancers. Repertoires were generated with immunoSEQ multiplex PCR, while TCRdb's copy carries only in-frame clones and drops some. The sample records about 18,000 clones, about 70% being singletons. This specimen was CD4+ or CD8+ T cells sorted from blood, taken in a trial of the OX40 agonist ivuxolimab. The receptors here all came from an adult with an advanced solid tumor such as melanoma, head and neck, liver or kidney cancer. Each CDR3 is given with its conserved first and last residue. Each record gives: clone size, J gene, D gene, V gene, CDR3 length, CDR3 protein, CDR3 DNA. The D gene is left open where the match is weak. Size tells how often a clone was seen (once, few, many) or the class of an expanded clone, and some rows leave it out.

size: .
J: TRBJ2-7
D: TRBD2
V: TRBV27
length: 14
CDR3: CASSLRTSGYEQYF
DNA: TGTGCCAGCAGTTTGCGAACTAGCGGTTACGAGCAGTACTTC

size: .
J: TRBJ2-7
D: .
V: TRBV6-1
length: 11
CDR3: CASSDYWVPYF
DNA: TGTGCCAGCAGTGATTACTGGGTCCCGTACTTC

size: few
J: TRBJ2-4
D: .
V: TRBV21-1
length: 16
CDR3: CASSKEGQQTKNIQYF
DNA: TGTGCCAGCAGCAAAGAGGGTCAGCAAACCAAAAACATTCAGTACTTC

size: once
J: TRBJ2-1
D: TRBD2
V: TRBV7-9
length: 15
CDR3: CASSLGAGGYNEQFF
DNA: TGTGCCAGCAGCTTAGGGGCGGGAGGGTACAATGAGCAGTTCTTC

size: once
J: TRBJ1-4
D: TRBD1
V: TRBV4-1
length: 16
CDR3: CASSPQGAATNEKLFF
DNA: TGCGCCAGCAGCCCACAGGGGGCTGCAACTAATGAAAAACTGTTTTTT

size: .
J: TRBJ1-2
D: .
V: TRBV11-2
length: 13
CDR3: CASRFNRGEGYTF
DNA: TGTGCCAGCAGATTTAACCGGGGGGAAGGCTACACCTTC

size: .
J: TRBJ2-1
D: .
V: TRBV7-8
length: 19
CDR3: CASSLVRRGSMRSADEQFF
DNA: TGTGCCAGCAGCTTAGTGCGAAGAGGGAGCATGCGCTCCGCGGATGAGCAGTTCTTC

size: .
J: TRBJ2-2
D: TRBD2
V: TRBV29-1
length: 16
CDR3: CSVETSERRGTGELFF
DNA: TGCAGCGTCGAGACTAGCGAACGAAGGGGGACCGGGGAGCTGTTTTTT

size: .
J: TRBJ2-1
D: TRBD1
V: TRBV6-1
length: 17
CDR3: CASSGSYDRGRWVEQFF
DNA: TGTGCCAGCAGTGGAAGTTACGACAGGGGTCGTTGGGTTGAGCAGTTCTTC

size: few
J: TRBJ1-1
D: TRBD1
V: TRBV30
length: 13
CDR3: CAYNRGVNTEAFF
DNA: TGTGCCTACAACAGGGGAGTGAACACTGAAGCTTTCTTT

size: .
J: TRBJ2-3
D: TRBD2
V: TRBV19
length: 15
CDR3: CASSGGSPYTDTQYF
DNA: TGTGCCAGTAGTGGCGGGAGCCCCTACACAGATACGCAGTATTTT

size: .
J: TRBJ2-7
D: .
V: TRBV27
length: 13
CDR3: CASSLTGDYEQYF
DNA: TGTGCCAGCAGTTTAACGGGAGACTACGAGCAGTACTTC

size: few
J: TRBJ2-7
D: .
V: TRBV28
length: 13
CDR3: CASSLFQHYEQYF
DNA: TGTGCCAGCAGTTTATTTCAACACTACGAGCAGTACTTC

size: medium-sized
J: TRBJ2-7
D: .
V: TRBV4-1
length: 16
CDR3: CASSQDPRDTFYEQYF
DNA: TGCGCCAGCAGCCAAGATCCCCGGGACACCTTCTACGAGCAGTACTTC

size: once
J: TRBJ1-5
D: TRBD1
V: TRBV6-6
length: 14
CDR3: CASSPTGEAQPQHF
DNA: TGTGCCAGCAGTCCGACAGGGGAAGCCCAGCCCCAGCATTTT

size: .
J: TRBJ2-3
D: .
V: TRBV19
length: 14
CDR3: CASSIEGGTDTQYF
DNA: TGTGCCAGTAGTATAGAAGGGGGAACAGATACGCAGTATTTT

size: few
J: TRBJ2-7
D: TRBD2
V: TRBV7-2
length: 14
CDR3: CASSWGLAGFEQYF
DNA: TGTGCCAGCAGCTGGGGACTAGCGGGATTCGAGCAGTACTTC

size: .
J: TRBJ2-1
D: .
V: TRBV10-1
length: 13
CDR3: CATSPGTSNEQFF
DNA: TGCGCCACCTCCCCCGGGACTTCTAATGAGCAGTTCTTC

size: .
J: TRBJ2-2
D: TRBD2
V: TRBV28
length: 17
CDR3: CASSRLAQGMGTGELFF
DNA: TGTGCCAGCAGTAGACTAGCACAAGGGATGGGCACCGGGGAGCTGTTTTTT

size: .
J: TRBJ2-7
D: .
V: TRBV6-5
length: 14
CDR3: CASSYSRGGYEQYF
DNA: TGTGCCAGCAGTTACTCACGGGGAGGTTACGAGCAGTACTTC

size: .
J: TRBJ2-7
D: TRBD1
V: TRBV5-6
length: 14
CDR3: CASSIGQGSYEQYF
DNA: TGTGCCAGCAGCATCGGACAGGGTTCCTACGAGCAGTACTTC

size: .
J: TRBJ2-1
D: .
V: TRBV11-2
length: 13
CDR3: CASSLGGSNEQFF
DNA: TGTGCCAGCAGCTTAGGCGGTAGCAATGAGCAGTTCTTC

size: .
J: TRBJ2-3
D: TRBD1
V: TRBV9
length: 14
CDR3: CASSVADRVDTQYF
DNA: TGTGCCAGCAGCGTAGCTGACAGGGTAGATACGCAGTATTTT

size: few
J: TRBJ2-7
D: .
V: TRBV6-1
length: 14
CDR3: CASTLGHGSYEQYF
DNA: TGTGCCAGCACTTTGGGACATGGCTCCTACGAGCAGTACTTC

size: few
J: TRBJ2-3
D: TRBD2
V: TRBV27
length: 16
CDR3: CASSIIAGVSTDTQYF
DNA: TGTGCCAGCAGTATAATAGCGGGAGTGAGCACAGATACGCAGTATTTT

size: .
J: TRBJ2-1
D: TRBD2
V: TRBV5-1
length: 15
CDR3: CASSHSGSSYNEQFF
DNA: TGCGCCAGCAGCCATAGCGGGAGCTCCTACAATGAGCAGTTCTTC

size: once
J: TRBJ2-7
D: .
V: TRBV7-9
length: 14
CDR3: CASSLVGLDYEQYF
DNA: TGTGCCAGCAGCTTAGTGGGGCTCGACTACGAGCAGTACTTC

size: .
J: TRBJ2-1
D: TRBD2
V: TRBV28
length: 14
CDR3: CASRSLAGYNEQFF
DNA: TGTGCCAGCAGGTCCTTAGCGGGCTACAATGAGCAGTTCTTC

size: .
J: TRBJ2-7
D: TRBD2
V: TRBV7-9
length: 15
CDR3: CASSHQVLAAYEQYF
DNA: TGTGCCAGCAGCCACCAAGTGCTAGCGGCCTACGAGCAGTACTTC